The next 8 T cell receptor beta chains were all read from a single sample in a study of shared clonotypes between healthy human individuals. Only in-frame clones appear in the TCRdb table, and some are missing; sequencing was by immunoSEQ multiplex PCR. The profile shows under 2.5 million clones, 80% to 95% of them singletons. The sequenced sample was naive CD4+ T cells from PBMCs. The subset is: CD45RA+ positively selected. These receptors all stem from a man younger than 35 in good health. Some clones in this sample may be carry-over from other donors' samples.

This chain links TRBV28 with TRBJ2-7; 10 bases map to TRBD1. Losses at the gene ends were 1 base for V and 4 bases for J; bases not matched to a gene: 7. The CDR3 loop spans 16 amino acids. Germline loops: CDR1 MDHEN, CDR2 SYDVKM. CDR3 protein: CASSLLGTGALYEQYF. The CDR3 DNA is TGTGCCAGCAGTTTATTAGGGACAGGGGCGCTATACGAGCAGTACTTC.

The chain links TRBV29-1 to TRBJ2-2, with D unresolved. Germline CDR1 SQVTM, CDR2 ANQGSEA. V was clipped by 3 bases and J by 2 bases, with 13 bases between them. There are 15 residues in the CDR3. CDR3 sequence (DNA): TGCAGCGTTGATAGGGCCTTCGGTAACACCGGGGAGCTGTTTTTT. Residues: CSVDRAFGNTGELFF.

The table lists this clone with a count of one. The chain uses TRBV6-5 and TRBJ2-2; D perhaps matches TRBD1 (6 bases). Trimming cost V 0 bases and J 4 bases, with 9 bases left between them. The germline V gene encodes CDR1 MNHEY and CDR2 SVGAGI. The CDR3 totals 15 residues. CDR3 residues: CASSYSGTLTGELFF. The DNA for the CDR3 is TGTGCCAGCAGTTACTCCGGGACACTCACCGGGGAGCTGTTTTTT.

With regard to this clone: The same CDR3 is also encoded by other DNA sequences in this sample. This rearrangement joins TRBV5-6 to TRBJ2-5; D is unresolved. This CDR3 has 12 residues. The V and J ends lost 1 base and 5 bases respectively, with 6 bases between them. Looked up from germline, CDR1 is SGHDT and CDR2 is YYEEEE. The CDR3 spells CASSLSGETQYF. The CDR3 region has the DNA TGTGCCAGCAGCTTGTCCGGTGAGACCCAGTACTTC.

The CDR3 DNA reads as TGTGCCAGCACCACAAGCGGCGATGAGCAGTTCTTC. Translation gives CASTTSGDEQFF. The chain is built from TRBV6-1 and TRBJ2-1; the D gene is possibly TRBD2 (5 bases). V lost 7 bases and J lost 8, with 12 bases in between. The CDR3 totals 12 residues. Looked up from germline, CDR1 is MNHNS and CDR2 is SASEGT.

The chain uses TRBV5-1 and TRBJ1-1; TRBD1 agrees at 7 bases. Germline CDR1 and CDR2: SGHRS and YFSETQ. V lost 5 bases, J lost 0 bases, and 10 bases stayed unmatched. This CDR3 has 16 amino acids. CDR3 residues: CASRKEQGRLNTEAFF. The CDR3 DNA sequence: TGCGCCAGCAGGAAGGAACAGGGGCGGTTGAACACTGAAGCTTTCTTT.

V is TRBV2 and J is TRBJ1-2; possible D gene TRBD1, 5 bases. The germline V gene encodes CDR1 SNHLY and CDR2 FYNNEI. The CDR3 runs 13 residues. V gave up 7 bases and J gave up 4 bases, with 13 bases separating them. CDR3 in DNA: TGTGCCAGCAAGGACACGGCCATCTATGGCTACACCTTC. Protein product: CASKDTAIYGYTF.

A few counts support this clone. Other nucleotide sequences from this sample produce the same CDR3. The V call is TRBV5-1, the J call TRBJ1-1; no clear D. The germline V gene has CDR1 SGHRS and CDR2 YFSETQ. The length of the CDR3 is 13 residues. V was pared by 2 bases and J by 1 base, with 6 bases between. CDR3: CASSFTENTEAFF. The CDR3 nucleotides are TGCGCCAGCAGCTTCACAGAGAACACTGAAGCTTTCTTT.